Listed below are T cell receptor beta chains from one sample, sequenced in a study of blood T cell repertoires in COVID-19. The repertoire was sequenced with immunoSEQ multiplex PCR; TCRdb's copy has only in-frame clones and lacks some. The sample carries fewer than 300,000 clones, about 93% recorded once. What was sequenced was PBMCs or T cells enriched from blood (not recorded which). Every receptor here comes from a woman between 25 and 40 years old who had recovered from COVID-19. Both conserved end residues are part of each CDR3.

v_call: TRBV6-5
cdr3_length: 14
j_call: TRBJ1-5
cdr3_aa: CASSKRQGNQPQHF

v_call: TRBV11-2
cdr3_length: 14
j_call: TRBJ2-6
cdr3_aa: CASSFSSGANVLTF

v_call: TRBV7-8
cdr3_length: 16
j_call: TRBJ2-3
cdr3_aa: CASSVNHDSYTDTQYF

v_call: TRBV27
cdr3_length: 14
j_call: TRBJ1-6
cdr3_aa: CASSFRQGGSPLHF

v_call: TRBV18
cdr3_length: 14
j_call: TRBJ1-5
cdr3_aa: CASSDGQGGRPQHF

v_call: TRBV6-5
cdr3_length: 13
j_call: TRBJ1-6
cdr3_aa: CASSGQVNSPLHF

v_call: TRBV6-6
cdr3_length: 15
j_call: TRBJ1-5
cdr3_aa: CASKNKAGWTQPQHF

v_call: TRBV2
cdr3_length: 16
j_call: TRBJ2-5
cdr3_aa: CASSEKREGPRRTQYF

v_call: TRBV14
cdr3_length: 16
j_call: TRBJ2-5
cdr3_aa: CASSPDRTGIWETQYF

v_call: TRBV11-2
cdr3_length: 17
j_call: TRBJ1-3
cdr3_aa: CASSLSGYGASGNTIYF

v_call: TRBV10-3
cdr3_length: 16
j_call: TRBJ2-7
cdr3_aa: CAISEPGQGKQYEQYF

v_call: TRBV27
cdr3_length: 15
j_call: TRBJ2-7
cdr3_aa: CASSLAGGVSYEQYF

v_call: TRBV6-5
cdr3_length: 16
j_call: TRBJ1-2
cdr3_aa: CASSYSRLMDTYGYTF

v_call: TRBV19
cdr3_length: 12
j_call: TRBJ1-4
cdr3_aa: CASSIGGEKLFF

v_call: TRBV4-3
cdr3_length: 15
j_call: TRBJ2-3
cdr3_aa: CASSPAHGLGGTQYF

v_call: TRBV15
cdr3_length: 13
j_call: TRBJ2-7
cdr3_aa: CATSRVMSYEQYF

v_call: TRBV29-1
cdr3_length: 17
j_call: TRBJ2-1
cdr3_aa: CSVEAIGGRLLGNEQFF

v_call: TRBV9
cdr3_length: 16
j_call: TRBJ2-1
cdr3_aa: CASSVTSGSSYNEQFF

v_call: TRBV4-3
cdr3_length: 15
j_call: TRBJ2-1
cdr3_aa: CASSQEVGVKDEQFF

v_call: TRBV7-3
cdr3_length: 13
j_call: TRBJ1-1
cdr3_aa: CASSPQGANEAFF

v_call: TRBV24-1
cdr3_length: 15
j_call: TRBJ2-5
cdr3_aa: CATSDPGTVQETQYF

v_call: TRBV19
cdr3_length: 18
j_call: TRBJ2-5
cdr3_aa: CASRPRPGTGVSRETQYF

v_call: TRBV7-9
cdr3_length: 16
j_call: TRBJ1-1
cdr3_aa: CASSPRQGLMNTEAFF

v_call: TRBV11-2
cdr3_length: 16
j_call: TRBJ2-2
cdr3_aa: CASSLDGSWETGELFF

v_call: TRBV6-2/TRBV6-3
cdr3_length: 16
j_call: TRBJ2-3
cdr3_aa: CASSYGGMSSTDTQYF

v_call: TRBV2
cdr3_length: 13
j_call: TRBJ2-4
cdr3_aa: CASSELREIIQYF

v_call: TRBV27
cdr3_length: 13
j_call: TRBJ1-3
cdr3_aa: CASSPTGVNTIYF

v_call: TRBV2
cdr3_length: 13
j_call: TRBJ1-4
cdr3_aa: CASILSTNEKLFF

v_call: TRBV4-1
cdr3_length: 15
j_call: TRBJ1-1
cdr3_aa: CASSQNRGPGGEAFF

v_call: TRBV7-9
cdr3_length: 14
j_call: TRBJ2-2
cdr3_aa: CASSLELITGELFF

v_call: TRBV27
cdr3_length: 14
j_call: TRBJ2-2
cdr3_aa: CASIATGNTGELFF

v_call: TRBV28
cdr3_length: 14
j_call: TRBJ1-5
cdr3_aa: CASRAQGMGQPQHF